This TCR beta chain came from a study of cytomegalovirus exposure and HLA in healthy donors. Study-level points and caveats: Reports state that TCR beta sequences accurately predicted most subjects' HLA-A and HLA-B alleles. An analysis that came later showed most CMV-associated TCR beta chains appearing HLA-restricted.

Worth noting for this clone: Antigen unknown.

The ends were cut back, 4 bases at V and 0 bases at J, with 14 bases in the middle. In germline, CDR1 is SGHVS, CDR2 FNYEAQ. This CDR3 has 16 amino acids. At collection, donors were nominally healthy, but unrecorded immune exposures were probable. 60 Vbeta and 13 Jbeta primers were used in PCR. TCRdb keeps only in-frame clones here, not all; method: immunoSEQ multiplex PCR. This table holds more than 95,000 clones, 83% found once. The chain uses TRBV7-6 and TRBJ2-3; possible D gene TRBD1, 6 bases. Material for sequencing was PBMCs. This receptor was identified in a man between 18 and 35 years old in good health and CMV-seropositive. The CDR3 reads CASSSGHHSSTDTQYF. DNA of the CDR3: TGTGCCAGCAGCTCGGGACACCACTCTAGCACAGATACGCAGTATTTT.